A selection of T cell receptor beta chains follows, all from one sample in a study of Graves' ophthalmopathy and Graves' hyperthyroidism. One entry per CDR3 protein, called by TCRdb with MiXCR from the multiplex PCR reads. The data show some 1.1 million distinct CDR3 sequences, with about 36% seen just once and 11% held by the top ten. The sequenced sample consisted of peripheral blood or thyroid tissue (not recorded which). The source of these receptors is an adult man with Graves' hyperthyroidism. The CDR3 runs from the conserved cysteine through the conserved F or W. The order of the fields is J gene, D gene, V gene, clone size, CDR3 protein, CDR3 DNA. D genes are given only for firm matches. Only part of the rows carry a size: once, few, many, or a class if the clone is expanded.

j_call: TRBJ2-7
d_call: TRBD2
v_call: TRBV10-3
clone_size: -
cdr3_aa: CASSSTRETSASEQYF
cdr3_nt: TGTGCCAGCAGTTCGACCCGAGAAACTAGCGCCAGCGAGCAGTACTTC

j_call: TRBJ1-2
d_call: -
v_call: TRBV7-9
clone_size: many
cdr3_aa: CASSFLAGTGYTF
cdr3_nt: TGTGCCAGCAGCTTCTTAGCAGGGACTGGCTACACCTTC

j_call: TRBJ1-1
d_call: -
v_call: TRBV20-1
clone_size: many
cdr3_aa: CSARSGIWNTEAFF
cdr3_nt: TGCAGTGCTAGATCAGGGATCTGGAACACTGAAGCTTTCTTT

j_call: TRBJ2-7
d_call: TRBD2
v_call: TRBV7-6
clone_size: many
cdr3_aa: CASSTRDARETGEEQYF
cdr3_nt: TGTGCCAGCAGCACTAGAGACGCGCGGGAGACGGGTGAGGAGCAGTACTTC

j_call: TRBJ1-6
d_call: -
v_call: TRBV7-2
clone_size: many
cdr3_aa: CASSLVGKSSYNSPLHF
cdr3_nt: TGTGCCAGCAGCTTAGTAGGAAAGAGCTCCTATAATTCACCCCTCCACTTT

j_call: TRBJ1-2
d_call: -
v_call: TRBV29-1
clone_size: -
cdr3_aa: CSVRDRNLNGYTF
cdr3_nt: TGCAGCGTACGGGACCGCAATTTAAACGGCTACACCTTC

j_call: TRBJ1-4
d_call: -
v_call: TRBV7-9
clone_size: many
cdr3_aa: CASSLGRRGEKLFF
cdr3_nt: TGTGCCAGCAGCTTAGGCAGAAGGGGTGAAAAACTGTTTTTT

j_call: TRBJ2-5
d_call: TRBD1
v_call: TRBV5-6
clone_size: few
cdr3_aa: CASRKTGTAKETQYF
cdr3_nt: TGTGCCAGCAGGAAAACCGGGACAGCTAAAGAGACCCAGTACTTC

j_call: TRBJ1-4
d_call: -
v_call: TRBV5-1
clone_size: -
cdr3_aa: CFSSLDSEKLFF
cdr3_nt: TGCTTCAGCAGCTTGGACAGCGAAAAACTGTTTTTT

j_call: TRBJ1-2
d_call: -
v_call: TRBV19
clone_size: -
cdr3_aa: CATAVWKLNYGYTF
cdr3_nt: TGTGCCACCGCCGTATGGAAGTTAAACTATGGCTACACCTTC

j_call: TRBJ2-5
d_call: -
v_call: TRBV2
clone_size: -
cdr3_aa: CASRLFGAEGETQYF
cdr3_nt: TGTGCCAGCAGGCTGTTCGGGGCCGAGGGAGAGACCCAGTACTTC

j_call: TRBJ1-3
d_call: -
v_call: TRBV11-2
clone_size: -
cdr3_aa: CASSSLRGRNTIYF
cdr3_nt: TGTGCCAGCAGCTCTTTACGGGGGCGAAACACCATATATTTT

j_call: TRBJ1-4
d_call: -
v_call: TRBV7-2
clone_size: -
cdr3_aa: CASSPRQTSSEKLFF
cdr3_nt: TGTGCCAGCAGCCCGAGACAGACCTCCTCGGAAAAACTGTTTTTT

j_call: TRBJ1-2
d_call: -
v_call: TRBV6-1
clone_size: -
cdr3_aa: CASSRQDYRYGYTF
cdr3_nt: TGTGCCAGCAGCAGACAGGATTACCGCTATGGCTACACCTTC

j_call: TRBJ1-1
d_call: -
v_call: TRBV5-8
clone_size: many
cdr3_aa: CASSLEQGDTEAFF
cdr3_nt: TGTGCCAGCAGCTTAGAACAGGGCGACACTGAAGCTTTCTTT

j_call: TRBJ1-5
d_call: -
v_call: TRBV12-3/TRBV12-4
clone_size: -
cdr3_aa: CASSLTGPDQPQHF
cdr3_nt: TGTGCCAGCAGTCTGACAGGCCCTGATCAGCCCCAGCATTTT

j_call: TRBJ2-7
d_call: TRBD2
v_call: TRBV7-3
clone_size: -
cdr3_aa: CASSLPRLAGGGWRYEQYF
cdr3_nt: TGTGCCAGCAGCTTACCGAGACTAGCGGGGGGGGGCTGGCGCTACGAGCAGTACTTC

j_call: TRBJ1-6
d_call: TRBD1
v_call: TRBV2
clone_size: -
cdr3_aa: CASSGAGQGDNSPLHF
cdr3_nt: TGTGCCAGCAGTGGGGCGGGACAGGGAGATAATTCACCCCTCCACTTT

j_call: TRBJ1-5
d_call: -
v_call: TRBV12-3/TRBV12-4
clone_size: few
cdr3_aa: CASSLSRVGNQPQHF
cdr3_nt: TGTGCCAGCAGTTTATCCCGAGTGGGTAATCAGCCCCAGCATTTT

j_call: TRBJ1-1
d_call: -
v_call: TRBV10-3
clone_size: many
cdr3_aa: CAINDGQYRTEAFF
cdr3_nt: TGTGCCATCAATGACGGACAGTACCGGACTGAAGCTTTCTTT

j_call: TRBJ2-7
d_call: TRBD2
v_call: TRBV7-2
clone_size: many
cdr3_aa: CASSATSAGAEQYF
cdr3_nt: TGTGCCAGCAGCGCAACCTCAGCGGGGGCCGAGCAGTACTTC

j_call: TRBJ1-2
d_call: -
v_call: TRBV13
clone_size: many
cdr3_aa: CASRLKGDYGYTF
cdr3_nt: TGTGCCAGCCGACTTAAGGGAGACTATGGCTACACCTTC

j_call: TRBJ1-1
d_call: -
v_call: TRBV5-1
clone_size: -
cdr3_aa: CASSVIFLNTESFF
cdr3_nt: TGCGCCAGCTCCGTTATTTTCCTGAACACTGAATCTTTCTTT

j_call: TRBJ2-5
d_call: TRBD2
v_call: TRBV7-6
clone_size: many
cdr3_aa: CASSSAGTNGVWETQYF
cdr3_nt: TGTGCCAGCAGCTCGGCCGGGACTAATGGTGTTTGGGAGACCCAGTACTTC

j_call: TRBJ1-4
d_call: -
v_call: TRBV10-3
clone_size: -
cdr3_aa: CAIIETEDSEKLFF
cdr3_nt: TGTGCCATCATAGAGACAGAGGACTCTGAAAAACTGTTTTTT

j_call: TRBJ2-7
d_call: -
v_call: TRBV7-3
clone_size: once
cdr3_aa: CASRPEGGQDEQYF
cdr3_nt: TGTGCCAGCAGGCCTGAGGGGGGGCAGGACGAGCAGTACTTC

j_call: TRBJ2-7
d_call: TRBD1
v_call: TRBV7-6
clone_size: -
cdr3_aa: CASSKSRDSSYEQYF
cdr3_nt: TGTGCCAGCAGCAAATCCCGGGACAGCTCCTACGAGCAGTACTTC

j_call: TRBJ1-6
d_call: -
v_call: TRBV27
clone_size: -
cdr3_aa: CASSAARGSPLHF
cdr3_nt: TGTGCCAGCAGCGCCGCGCGTGGGTCACCCCTCCACTTT

j_call: TRBJ1-5
d_call: TRBD1
v_call: TRBV12-3/TRBV12-4
clone_size: many
cdr3_aa: CASRRGHPGQPQHF
cdr3_nt: TGTGCCAGCAGAAGGGGGCATCCAGGGCAGCCCCAGCATTTT

j_call: TRBJ2-5
d_call: TRBD1
v_call: TRBV7-3
clone_size: -
cdr3_aa: CASSPSRTGALETQYF
cdr3_nt: TGTGCCAGCAGCCCATCGCGGACAGGGGCGCTGGAGACCCAGTACTTC

j_call: TRBJ2-7
d_call: -
v_call: TRBV6-1
clone_size: -
cdr3_aa: CASSYSTRSEQYF
cdr3_nt: TGTGCCAGCAGTTACTCGACTCGCTCCGAGCAGTACTTC

j_call: TRBJ1-5
d_call: -
v_call: TRBV20-1
clone_size: many
cdr3_aa: CSAEDRNSNQPQHF
cdr3_nt: TGCAGTGCTGAGGACAGAAATAGCAATCAGCCCCAGCATTTT

j_call: TRBJ1-1
d_call: TRBD1
v_call: TRBV6-5
clone_size: -
cdr3_aa: CASSSTGSVTEAFF
cdr3_nt: TGTGCCAGCAGTTCGACAGGGTCGGTCACTGAAGCTTTCTTT

j_call: TRBJ2-6
d_call: -
v_call: TRBV29-1
clone_size: -
cdr3_aa: CSVYRYAGGASGANVLTF
cdr3_nt: TGCAGCGTCTATCGGTACGCCGGGGGCGCCTCTGGGGCCAACGTCCTGACTTTC

j_call: TRBJ1-2
d_call: TRBD1
v_call: TRBV30
clone_size: -
cdr3_aa: CAWRSWDRWSYGYTF
cdr3_nt: TGTGCCTGGAGATCCTGGGACAGGTGGAGCTATGGCTACACCTTC

j_call: TRBJ1-5
d_call: -
v_call: TRBV27
clone_size: -
cdr3_aa: CASSYRPRGQPQHF
cdr3_nt: TGTGCCAGCAGTTACCGGCCGAGGGGTCAGCCCCAGCATTTT

j_call: TRBJ1-5
d_call: TRBD1
v_call: TRBV29-1
clone_size: -
cdr3_aa: CSVVPSGTGNQPQHF
cdr3_nt: TGCAGCGTTGTCCCCTCCGGGACAGGGAATCAGCCCCAGCATTTT

j_call: TRBJ1-6
d_call: TRBD1
v_call: TRBV7-2
clone_size: -
cdr3_aa: CASSWDRGSYNSPLHF
cdr3_nt: TGTGCCAGCAGCTGGGACAGGGGCTCGTATAATTCACCCCTCCACTTT

j_call: TRBJ2-3
d_call: -
v_call: TRBV20-1
clone_size: -
cdr3_aa: CSASLGQGIDTQYF
cdr3_nt: TGCAGTGCTAGCTTGGGGCAGGGGATAGATACGCAGTATTTT

j_call: TRBJ2-7
d_call: TRBD2
v_call: TRBV5-6
clone_size: many
cdr3_aa: CASSLGLASSYEQYF
cdr3_nt: TGTGCCAGCAGCTTGGGACTAGCGAGCTCCTACGAGCAGTACTTC

j_call: TRBJ2-3
d_call: TRBD1
v_call: TRBV7-9
clone_size: -
cdr3_aa: CASSPGTANTDTQYF
cdr3_nt: TGTGCCAGCAGCCCGGGGACAGCCAACACAGATACGCAGTATTTT

j_call: TRBJ1-2
d_call: TRBD1
v_call: TRBV7-9
clone_size: -
cdr3_aa: CASSPRLGQPYGYTF
cdr3_nt: TGTGCCAGCAGCCCCCGCCTGGGACAGCCCTATGGCTACACCTTC

j_call: TRBJ2-7
d_call: TRBD2
v_call: TRBV4-3
clone_size: -
cdr3_aa: CASSPTLAGGAYEQYF
cdr3_nt: TGCGCCAGCAGCCCCACCCTAGCGGGGGGCGCCTACGAGCAGTACTTC

j_call: TRBJ1-1
d_call: TRBD1
v_call: TRBV6-6
clone_size: few
cdr3_aa: CASSYSSRGHTEAFF
cdr3_nt: TGTGCCAGCAGTTACTCGAGTAGGGGGCACACTGAAGCTTTCTTT

j_call: TRBJ2-7
d_call: TRBD2
v_call: TRBV29-1
clone_size: many
cdr3_aa: CSPLAASRTHEQYF
cdr3_nt: TGCAGCCCCCTAGCGGCCTCGAGGACCCACGAGCAGTACTTC

j_call: TRBJ2-5
d_call: TRBD2
v_call: TRBV9
clone_size: many
cdr3_aa: CASGGSASGRKGETQYF
cdr3_nt: TGTGCCAGCGGGGGCTCGGCTAGCGGGAGAAAGGGAGAGACCCAGTACTTC

j_call: TRBJ1-5
d_call: -
v_call: TRBV2
clone_size: many
cdr3_aa: CASSEVRVVQPQHF
cdr3_nt: TGTGCCAGCAGTGAAGTCAGGGTTGTTCAGCCCCAGCATTTT

j_call: TRBJ1-1
d_call: -
v_call: TRBV29-1
clone_size: many
cdr3_aa: CSATQDREAFF
cdr3_nt: TGCAGCGCTACCCAGGACAGAGAAGCTTTCTTT

j_call: TRBJ2-5
d_call: -
v_call: TRBV6-5
clone_size: -
cdr3_aa: CASSYVGTQYF
cdr3_nt: TGTGCCAGCAGTTACGTCGGGACCCAGTACTTC

j_call: TRBJ1-2
d_call: -
v_call: TRBV7-9
clone_size: -
cdr3_aa: CASSLATDVASGYTF
cdr3_nt: TGTGCCAGCAGCTTAGCCACGGACGTTGCTAGCGGCTACACCTTC

j_call: TRBJ2-7
d_call: -
v_call: TRBV7-2
clone_size: -
cdr3_aa: CASSGSGRESSYEQYF
cdr3_nt: TGTGCCAGCAGCGGCTCTGGCAGGGAGAGCTCCTACGAGCAGTACTTC

j_call: TRBJ1-2
d_call: -
v_call: TRBV7-2
clone_size: many
cdr3_aa: CASSIRPTGTIGYTF
cdr3_nt: TGTGCCAGCAGCATCCGTCCGACAGGAACTATCGGCTACACCTTC

j_call: TRBJ2-7
d_call: -
v_call: TRBV20-1
clone_size: -
cdr3_aa: CSATNDRSSYEQYF
cdr3_nt: TGCAGTGCTACCAACGACAGGAGCTCCTACGAGCAGTACTTC

j_call: TRBJ2-5
d_call: -
v_call: TRBV19
clone_size: many
cdr3_aa: CASGWETQYF
cdr3_nt: TGTGCCAGCGGGTGGGAGACCCAGTACTTC

j_call: TRBJ2-7
d_call: -
v_call: TRBV19
clone_size: -
cdr3_aa: CASRVSDISSYEQYF
cdr3_nt: TGTGCCAGTCGAGTCAGCGATATTAGCTCCTACGAGCAGTACTTC